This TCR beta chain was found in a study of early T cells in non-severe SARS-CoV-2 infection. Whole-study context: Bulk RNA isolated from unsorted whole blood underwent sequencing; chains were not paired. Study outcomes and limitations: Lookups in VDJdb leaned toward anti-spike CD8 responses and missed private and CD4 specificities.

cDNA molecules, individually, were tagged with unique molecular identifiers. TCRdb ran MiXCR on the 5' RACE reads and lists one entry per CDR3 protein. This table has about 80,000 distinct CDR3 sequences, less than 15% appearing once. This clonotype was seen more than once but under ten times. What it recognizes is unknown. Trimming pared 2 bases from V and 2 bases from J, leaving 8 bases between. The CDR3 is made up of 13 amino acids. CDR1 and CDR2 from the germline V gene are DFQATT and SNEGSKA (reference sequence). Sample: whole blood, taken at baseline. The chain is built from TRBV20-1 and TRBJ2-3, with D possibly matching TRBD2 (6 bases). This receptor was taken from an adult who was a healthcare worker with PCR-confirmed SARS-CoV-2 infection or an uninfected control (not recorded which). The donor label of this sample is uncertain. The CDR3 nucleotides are TGCAGTGCTAGATCGGGAGTCACAGATACGCAGTATTTT. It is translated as CSARSGVTDTQYF.